This TCR beta chain was identified in a study of T cell changes during pregnancy in multiple sclerosis. This clone came up a few times. Produced via immunoSEQ multiplex PCR; TCRdb's table is partial and in-frame only. The sample has 15,000 to 20,000 clones, about 88% seen once. The germline V gene encodes CDR1 MNHEY and CDR2 SMNVEV (reference sequence). Losses at the gene ends were 3 bases for V and 0 bases for J; bases not matched to a gene: 3. This CDR3 region has 15 residues. The chain recombines TRBV27 with TRBJ1-1; 8 positions agree with TRBD1. This receptor was identified in a female donor in good health, enrolled as a control in a pregnancy study. Sample: CD8+ T cells from peripheral blood mononuclear cells, taken in the second trimester of pregnancy. The CDR3 protein is CASSFGTGMNTEAFF. In DNA, the CDR3 is TGTGCCAGCAGTTTCGGGACAGGTATGAACACTGAAGCTTTCTTT.